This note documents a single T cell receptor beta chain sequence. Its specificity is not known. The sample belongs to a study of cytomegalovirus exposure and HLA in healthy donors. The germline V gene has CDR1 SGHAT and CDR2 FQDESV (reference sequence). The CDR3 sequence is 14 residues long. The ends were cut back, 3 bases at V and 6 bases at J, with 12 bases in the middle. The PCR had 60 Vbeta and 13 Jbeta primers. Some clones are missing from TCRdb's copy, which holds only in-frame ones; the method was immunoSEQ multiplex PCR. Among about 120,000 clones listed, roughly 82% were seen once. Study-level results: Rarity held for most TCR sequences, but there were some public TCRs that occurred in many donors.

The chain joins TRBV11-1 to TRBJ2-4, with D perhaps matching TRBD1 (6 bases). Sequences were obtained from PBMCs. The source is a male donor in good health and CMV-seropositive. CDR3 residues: CASSFGTLGNIQYF. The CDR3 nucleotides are TGTGCCAGCAGCTTCGGGACACTCGGAAACATTCAGTACTTC.